This TCR beta chain was captured in a study of T cells after yellow fever vaccination. A process of 5'RACE template switching, which added a universal primer site and UMIs, was used to make TCR cDNA. Via MiXCR, TCRdb re-called the 5' RACE reads, giving one row per CDR3 protein. The sample holds 300,000 or so distinct CDR3 sequences, roughly 4% seen once. This clonotype was counted between two and nine times. What it recognizes is unknown. The junction differs from germline at one of its ends, possibly a read error. Germline V CDR1 and CDR2: SGHTA, FQGTGA. CDR3 length equals 18 residues. Points from the study as a whole: Subsequent booster samples again held most clones from primary vaccination (nearly 98% CD4, about 85% CD8). A minor fraction of clonotypes spanned both CD4 and CD8 compartments.

J is TRBJ2-2 and V is TRBV7-3, with D possibly TRBD2 on 6 matching bases. The receptor comes from a young man who received the YFV17D yellow fever vaccine. Sample: PBMCs, taken 5 days after the yellow fever booster vaccination. The CDR3 protein is CASSVTPLAEAAAGELFF. CDR3 sequence (DNA): TGTGCCAGCAGCGTAACCCCCTTAGCGGAAGCGGCGGCCGGGGAGCTGTTTTTT. The whole variable domain, filled in from reference TRBV7-3 and TRBJ2-2, reads GAGVSQTPSNKVTEKGKYVELRCDPISGHTALYWYRQSLGQGPEFLIYFQGTGAADDSGLPNDRFFAVRPEGSVSTLKIQRTERGDSAVYLCASSVTPLAEAAAGELFFGEGSRLTVL.